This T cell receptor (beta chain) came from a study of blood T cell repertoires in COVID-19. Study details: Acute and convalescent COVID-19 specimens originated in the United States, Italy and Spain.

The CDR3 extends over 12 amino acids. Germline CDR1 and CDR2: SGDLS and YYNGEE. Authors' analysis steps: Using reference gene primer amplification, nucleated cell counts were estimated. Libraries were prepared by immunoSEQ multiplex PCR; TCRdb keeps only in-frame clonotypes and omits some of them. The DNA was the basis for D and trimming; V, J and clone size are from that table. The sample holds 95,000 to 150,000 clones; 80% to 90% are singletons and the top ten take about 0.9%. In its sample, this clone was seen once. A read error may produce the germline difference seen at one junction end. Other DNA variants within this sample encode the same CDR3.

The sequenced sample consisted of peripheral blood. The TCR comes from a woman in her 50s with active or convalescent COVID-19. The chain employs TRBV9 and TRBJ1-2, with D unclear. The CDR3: CASSVADYGYTF. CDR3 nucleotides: TGTGCCAGCAGCGTAGCGGACTATGGTTACACCTTC.